This T cell receptor (beta chain) was found in a study of T cells after yellow fever vaccination. Each CDR3 protein gets one entry after TCRdb re-called the 5' RACE reads with MiXCR. Seen here are under 150,000 distinct CDR3 sequences, approximately 7.7% observed once, and the top ten hold roughly 0.77%. V lost 0 bases and J 2 bases, leaving 11 bases between the germline ends. CDR1 and CDR2 from the germline V gene are LGHNA and YSLEER. This CDR3 has 17 residues. This clonotype was recorded at least ten times. Its antigen is undetermined. General study findings and limits: Although most clonotypes did not, a small share appeared in both CD4 and CD8 compartments. The study found a weaker secondary response that peaked faster, day 5 versus 15. Abundant bulk-derived clonotypes could contaminate FACS-sorted repertoires.

The source was CD4+ T cells sorted from PBMCs, collected 5 days after the yellow fever booster vaccination. This clonotype originated in a man aged 25-45 years who received the YFV17D yellow fever vaccine. This chain links TRBV4-3 with TRBJ2-6; D gene ambiguous. CDR3 coding DNA: TGCGCCAGCAGCCAAGAACCAGTAGGTACTGGGGCCAACGTCCTGACTTTC. The encoded protein is CASSQEPVGTGANVLTF.